Each of the 26 T cell receptor beta chains below was sequenced from the same sample in a study of control samples from healthy donors and cancer patients. Produced via immunoSEQ multiplex PCR; TCRdb's table is partial and in-frame only. The sample records some 130,000 clones, about 90% being singletons. Sequencing input: blood. Every receptor here comes from a woman aged 45 to 65 in good health.

The gene calls are TRBV28 and TRBJ2-1; 7 positions agree with TRBD2. CDR3 length: 14 residues. The germline V gene encodes CDR1 MDHEN and CDR2 SYDVKM. V was clipped by 6 bases and J by 8 bases; unmatched bases: 10. CDR3: CASRGGVLVDEQFF. For the CDR3, the DNA is TGTGCCAGCAGGGGGGGGGTCTTAGTCGATGAGCAGTTCTTC.

The J gene is TRBJ2-3, the V gene TRBV7-6; D is undetermined. Germline CDR1 and CDR2: SGHVS and FNYEAQ. The CDR3 covers 15 residues. Trimming shortened V by 1 base and J by 0 bases, and 8 bases separated the two germline ends. CDR3 sequence: CASSLDRLSTDTQYF. CDR3 nucleotide sequence: TGTGCCAGCAGCTTAGACAGACTTAGCACAGATACGCAGTATTTT.

The chain uses TRBV28 and TRBJ1-6; D not certain. Per the germline V gene, CDR1 is MDHEN and CDR2 is SYDVKM. Trimming pared 3 bases from V and 0 bases from J, leaving 18 bases between. The CDR3 length is 19 residues. For the CDR3, the DNA is TGTGCCAGCAGTTTCGGGCGAGTCGGGTTTAGCTCCTATAATTCACCCCTCCACTTT. Translation: CASSFGRVGFSSYNSPLHF.

This sequence joins TRBV7-9 and TRBJ1-1; no reliable D call. With 0 bases removed from V and 5 bases from J, the gap between germline ends came to 10 bases. The germline gives CDR1 SEHNR, CDR2 FQNEAQ (reference sequence). The CDR3 covers 14 residues. CDR3 region: CASSLALSTTEAFF. The CDR3 coding sequence is TGTGCCAGCAGCTTAGCGCTGTCAACTACTGAAGCTTTCTTT.

The V call is TRBV5-1, the J call TRBJ2-5; D call uncertain. CDR1 and CDR2 (germline): SGHRS, YFSETQ. The CDR3 contains 12 residues. Trimming left V 3 bases short and J 2 bases short, with 5 bases between. CDR3: CASSSSQETQYF. The CDR3 bases are TGCGCCAGCAGCTCTTCACAAGAGACCCAGTACTTC.

The CDR3 loop is CASSPLIAGENTEAFF. CDR3 nucleotides: TGTGCCAGCTCACCACTTATAGCAGGGGAGAACACTGAAGCTTTCTTT. This chain joins TRBV18 and TRBJ1-1, with D possibly being TRBD1 (6 bases). The germline V gene has CDR1 KGHSH and CDR2 LQKENI. CDR3 size: 16 residues. V was clipped by 1 base and J by 1 base, with 13 bases between them.

J is TRBJ2-7 and V is TRBV15, with 7 bases matching TRBD2. The J segment lost 0 bases and the V segment lost 1 base, leaving 3 bases of the junction unmatched. The CDR3 is made up of 15 amino acids. Germline assignment: CDR1 LNHNV and CDR2 YYDKDF (reference sequence). CDR3: CATSRGGGSSYEQYF. CDR3 nucleotide sequence: TGTGCCACCAGCAGAGGCGGCGGGAGCTCCTACGAGCAGTACTTC.

The V and J genes are TRBV30 and TRBJ1-6, with a possible D match to TRBD1 (6 bases). This CDR3 is built from 12 residues. CDR1 GTSNPN and CDR2 SVGIG come from the germline V gene (reference sequence). V was pared by 5 bases and J by 12 bases, with 14 bases between. CDR3 nucleotides: TGTGCCTGGGCTACAGGGAGCATACCCCTCCACTTT. This codes for CAWATGSIPLHF.

V usage is TRBV12-3 or TRBV12-4 and J usage is TRBJ1-2; D unclear. CDR3 size: 13 residues. The V end was cut by 1 base, the J end by 5 bases, with 8 bases between. This CDR3 reads CASSLVQSYGYTF. In DNA form, the CDR3 reads TGTGCCAGCAGTTTAGTCCAGAGTTATGGCTACACCTTC.

Points on this clone: This same CDR3 is encoded by further DNA sequences in the sample. This chain connects TRBV5-1 to TRBJ1-1; 7 bases map to TRBD1. Per germline, CDR1 SGHRS and CDR2 YFSETQ. The junction had 5 bases not matched to a gene; V was cut back by 4 bases and J by 5 bases. This CDR3 is built from 13 residues. The CDR3, as DNA: TGCGCCAGCAGCGTGACAGGGAGGACTGAAGCTTTCTTT. It encodes CASSVTGRTEAFF.

This clone was counted a single time. CDR3 amino acids: CATKKATGELFF. DNA of the CDR3: TGTGCCACCAAGAAAGCCACCGGGGAGCTGTTTTTT. The chain joins TRBV24-1 to TRBJ2-2, with unresolved D. CDR1 is KGHDR and CDR2 is SFDVKD in the germline V gene. The CDR3 sequence is 12 residues long. V was trimmed by 8 bases and J by 4 bases, leaving 7 bases between them.

The chain employs TRBV28 and TRBJ1-4, with unresolved D. The V and J ends lost 6 bases and 6 bases respectively, with 5 bases between them. Germline V lookup: CDR1 MDHEN, CDR2 SYDVKM. CDR3 size: 11 residues. The CDR3 reads CASRIYEKLFF. CDR3 DNA: TGTGCCAGCAGGATATATGAAAAACTGTTTTTT.

V gene TRBV9 combines with J gene TRBJ2-7, with D possibly being TRBD2 (6 bases). CDR1 and CDR2 from the germline V gene are SGDLS and YYNGEE. V gave up 5 bases and J gave up 7 bases, with 19 bases separating them. The CDR3 is 14 residues long. The CDR3 reads CASSQGGAPGEQYF. Written as DNA, the CDR3 is TGTGCCAGCAGTCAGGGCGGGGCGCCGGGTGAGCAGTACTTC.

V is TRBV6-2 or TRBV6-3 and J is TRBJ1-5; TRBD1 agrees at 10 bases. V shed 6 bases and J 6 bases; nucleotides not matched to a gene: 8. CDR3 length: 15 amino acids. CDR1 and CDR2 (germline): MNHEY, SVGEGT. In DNA, the CDR3 is TGTGCCAGCAGCCGAGACAGGGGGCCTGGTCAGCCCCAGCATTTT. Encoded protein: CASSRDRGPGQPQHF.

V and J are TRBV27 and TRBJ2-1, with TRBD1 matching 8 bases. CDR3 length: 15 residues. The germline V gene encodes CDR1 MNHEY and CDR2 SMNVEV (reference sequence). With 5 bases clipped from V and 6 bases from J, the junction kept 9 bases outside the gene matches. CDR3: CASSPDRVGVNEQFF. The CDR3 DNA sequence: TGTGCCAGCAGTCCGGACAGGGTTGGAGTCAATGAGCAGTTCTTC.

This chain joins TRBV30 and TRBJ2-7; D could derive from TRBD1 or TRBD2 (5 bases each). V was cut by 1 base and J by 0 bases, with 13 bases left in between. This CDR3 has 15 amino acids. Germline V gives CDR1 GTSNPN, CDR2 SVGIG (reference sequence). The DNA for the CDR3 is TGTGCCTGGAGTGGAGACCGGGACGGCTCCTACGAGCAGTACTTC. Residues: CAWSGDRDGSYEQYF.

This rearrangement joins TRBV2 to TRBJ2-1; maybe TRBD2 (5 bases). This CDR3 spans 15 amino acids. V dropped 6 bases and J dropped 1 base, with 13 bases sitting between them. In germline, CDR1 is SNHLY, CDR2 FYNNEI. The CDR3 protein is CASRGAHSSYNEQFF. CDR3 bases: TGTGCCAGCAGGGGAGCACACTCATCCTACAATGAGCAGTTCTTC.

This chain links TRBV2 with TRBJ2-5; D gene unclear. The germline gives CDR1 SNHLY, CDR2 FYNNEI. Between the trimmed V and J ends, which lost 4 bases and 1 base, there was a span of 7 bases. CDR3 length: 13 amino acids. DNA of the CDR3: TGTGCCAGCAGTGGGGCAGCCCAAGAGACCCAGTACTTC. This translates into CASSGAAQETQYF.

This clone was observed once. This chain uses TRBV6-5 with TRBJ2-7, with 14 bases that match TRBD2. CDR1 is MNHEY and CDR2 is SVGAGI in the germline V gene. J lost 2 bases, V lost 10 bases, and 1 base had no gene match. This CDR3 has 13 residues. CDR3 sequence reads: CATTSGRAYEQYF. Here the CDR3 DNA reads TGTGCCACGACTAGCGGGAGGGCCTACGAGCAGTACTTC.

The chain couples TRBV10-3 to TRBJ1-2, with TRBD1 matching over 7 bases. This CDR3 is 14 amino acids long. Germline V gene data show CDR1 as ENHRY and CDR2 as SYGVKD. J was trimmed by 7 bases and V by 0 bases; bases with no gene match: 5. The DNA for the CDR3 is TGTGCCATCAGTGAGTCTGGACAGGAAGCTGGCTACACCTTC. It encodes CAISESGQEAGYTF.

The V gene is TRBV12-5, the J gene TRBJ2-1; either TRBD1 or TRBD2 may supply D (6 bases each). CDR1 and CDR2 from the germline V gene are LGHNT and FRNRAP. The CDR3 has 18 amino acids. Deletions cut 0 bases from V and 0 bases from J, with 15 bases between. The CDR3 protein is CASGLVMGGGPSYNEQFF. DNA for the CDR3: TGTGCTAGTGGTTTGGTCATGGGGGGCGGCCCCTCCTACAATGAGCAGTTCTTC. Drawing the rest from reference TRBV12-5 and TRBJ2-1, the complete variable domain is DARVTQTPRHKVTEMGQEVTMRCQPILGHNTVFWYRQTMMQGLELLAYFRNRAPLDDSGMPKDRFSAEMPDATLATLKIQPSEPRDSAVYFCASGLVMGGGPSYNEQFFGPGTRLTVL.

This clone has only one observation. The gene calls are TRBV2 and TRBJ1-1, with D maybe TRBD1 (5 bases). The V gene lost 10 bases and the J gene lost 5 bases, with 20 bases spanning the gap. Germline V gives CDR1 SNHLY, CDR2 FYNNEI. The CDR3 consists of 14 residues. Here the CDR3 reads CATRSIRVRTEAFF. CDR3 DNA sequence: TGTGCCACCAGAAGTATCAGGGTGAGAACTGAAGCTTTCTTT.

The chain is built from TRBV28 and TRBJ1-3; maybe TRBD1 (6 bases). Germline-derived CDR1 and CDR2 are MDHEN and SYDVKM. Trimming left V 4 bases short and J 4 bases short, with 14 bases between. CDR3 length: 15 amino acids. The CDR3 protein is CASSSYGTSGNTIYF. CDR3 nucleotide sequence: TGTGCCAGCAGTTCGTACGGGACATCCGGAAACACCATATATTTT.

The chain couples TRBV7-9 to TRBJ2-7, with a weak D call TRBD2 (6 bases). Germline CDR1 is SEHNR and CDR2 is FQNEAQ (reference sequence). Trimming left V 4 bases short and J 4 bases short, with 11 bases between. The CDR3 sequence is 13 residues long. CDR3 nucleotide sequence: TGTGCCAGCAGCTCTAGCGCCTCGTACGAGCAGTACTTC. Translating it yields CASSSSASYEQYF. The full variable domain, rest sourced from reference TRBV7-9 and TRBJ2-7, is DTGVSQNPRHKITKRGQNVTFRCDPISEHNRLYWYRQTLGQGPEFLTYFQNEAQLEKSRLLSDRFSAERPKGSFSTLEIQRTEQGDSAMYLCASSSSASYEQYFGPGTRLTVT.

V and J are TRBV10-1 and TRBJ2-1, with D perhaps TRBD1 (6 bases). CDR1 and CDR2 from the germline V gene are WNHNN and SYGVQD (reference sequence). V was pared by 0 bases and J by 3 bases, with 15 bases between. The CDR3 consists of 17 residues. The CDR3 DNA sequence: TGCGCCAGCAGTGAGTCGATCCAAGGGGGATTCTACAATGAGCAGTTCTTC. It encodes CASSESIQGGFYNEQFF.

This rearrangement joins TRBV6-1 to TRBJ1-3; D gene unclear. This CDR3 is built from 12 residues. Trimming left V 0 bases short and J 4 bases short, with 1 base between. Germline assignment: CDR1 MNHNS and CDR2 SASEGT. CDR3 region: CASSEAGNTIYF. CDR3 nucleotide sequence: TGTGCCAGCAGTGAAGCCGGAAACACCATATATTTT.